Below are 2 T cell receptor beta chains sequenced from a single sample in a study of human T cells and chemical hapten exposure. TCRdb redid the calling of the RACE reads with MiXCR, one entry per CDR3 protein. The table includes 150,000 to 200,000 distinct CDR3 sequences, under 30% detected once. Regarding time point: patch test 3, about 24 weeks after DPC sensitization. This sample's treatment: therapeutic diphenylcyclopropenone sensitization with weekly scalp DPC. The sequenced sample was whole blood, obtained in connection with sensitization to the hapten diphenylcyclopropenone (DPC). The receptors were sampled from a woman in her thirties or forties with alopecia areata. Some clones in this sample may be carry-over from other donors' samples.

This clonotype was seen more than once but under ten times. This chain uses TRBV6-5 with TRBJ2-3; 9 bases are a match to TRBD2. Germline V gene sequence: CDR1 MNHEY, CDR2 SVGAGI. V gave up 0 bases and J gave up 6 bases; unmatched junction bases: 7. The CDR3 sequence is 16 residues long. The CDR3: CASSYSGVAGVDTQYF. DNA for the CDR3: TGTGCCAGCAGTTACTCGGGGGTAGCGGGAGTGGATACGCAGTATTTT.

This clonotype was found a few times. The chain recombines TRBV25-1 with TRBJ1-2; 8 bases fit TRBD1. CDR3 length equals 13 residues. Germline V gene data show CDR1 as MGHDK and CDR2 as SYGVNS. Unmatched junction bases numbered 4, after V lost 4 bases and J lost 6 bases. CDR3 loop: CASSAGQGHGYTF. The CDR3 nucleotides are TGTGCCAGCAGTGCCGGACAGGGACATGGCTACACCTTC.